The 14 T cell receptor beta chains below come from one sample, sequenced in a study of blood T cells in healthy people across ages (dated by TCRdb to between 2015 and 2017). Libraries were built with 5' RACE. Sequencing was carried out with an Illumina HiSeq 2500. A second roughly 7 to 12 cycle PCR used a sample-barcoded 5' primer and a J-beta primer mix. In-frame beta chains were kept once TCRdb had trimmed the public reads at Q25 with fastp and called clones with MiXCR. One record per CDR3 amino acid sequence lists the most common genes and DNA. This sample lists around 1.7 million distinct CDR3 sequences; about 30% were detected once. Together, the top ten hold roughly 8.2% of the sample. The sequenced sample consisted of blood. The receptor source for this set is a woman in her 30s in good health.

This chain links TRBV7-9 with TRBJ2-6; D is unresolved. The CDR3 covers 13 residues. The V gene lost 4 bases and the J gene lost 12 bases, with 13 bases spanning the gap. Germline CDR1 reads SEHNR; CDR2 reads FQNEAQ (reference sequence). The CDR3 loop reads CASSSDVGPVLTF. DNA for the CDR3: TGTGCCAGCAGCTCCGACGTTGGACCCGTCCTGACTTTC.

This clonotype has a count of ten or more. The genes are TRBV20-1 and TRBJ2-1, with D tentatively TRBD1 or TRBD2 (5 bases each). The V end was cut by 1 base, the J end by 0 bases, with 16 bases between. Germline CDR1 reads DFQATT; CDR2 reads SNEGSKA (reference sequence). This CDR3 region has 17 residues. CDR3: CSARVRASSSSYNEQFF. The CDR3 DNA reads as TGCAGTGCTAGAGTCAGGGCTAGCAGTTCCTCCTACAATGAGCAGTTCTTC.

The chain joins TRBV7-2 to TRBJ2-7; 9 bases map to TRBD2. The CDR3 consists of 14 residues. J lost 4 bases, V lost 7 bases, and 8 bases had no gene match. Germline V gene data show CDR1 as SGHTA and CDR2 as FQGNSA. CDR3: CASTPTSGLYEQYF. The CDR3 nucleotides are TGTGCCAGCACCCCTACTAGCGGGCTTTACGAGCAGTACTTC.

This clonotype came up many times. The chain combines TRBV29-1 with TRBJ1-2; maybe TRBD1 (5 bases). The ends were cut back, 3 bases at V and 4 bases at J, with 12 bases in the middle. Germline CDR1 reads SQVTM; CDR2 reads ANQGSEA. The CDR3 contains 13 residues. This chain's CDR3 is CSVDKGLGYGYTF. In nucleotides, the CDR3 is TGCAGCGTTGACAAGGGGCTAGGCTATGGCTACACCTTC.

The chain employs TRBV12-3 or TRBV12-4 and TRBJ1-5; no definite D call. Trimming shortened V by 2 bases and J by 7 bases, and 9 bases separated the two germline ends. This CDR3 spans 13 amino acids. CDR3 nucleotide sequence: TGTGCCAGCAGTTTACGGGTGAGCCAGCCCCAGCATTTT. It is translated as CASSLRVSQPQHF.

The chain links TRBV25-1 to TRBJ2-1; 9 bases map to TRBD2. Looked up from germline, CDR1 is MGHDK and CDR2 is SYGVNS. J gave up 0 bases and V 1 base, and 10 bases lay outside the gene matches. There are 19 residues in the CDR3. The CDR3 region is CASSEWGSGSLGSYNEQFF. CDR3 nucleotides: TGTGCCAGCAGTGAATGGGGTAGCGGGAGTTTGGGCTCCTACAATGAGCAGTTCTTC.

V usage is TRBV3-1 and J usage is TRBJ2-1, with TRBD2 identical over 13 bases. CDR1 and CDR2 from the germline V gene are LGHDT and YNNKEL (reference sequence). The CDR3 consists of 15 residues. The V gene end was trimmed by 4 bases and the J gene end by 10 bases; junction bases not matched to a gene: 7. CDR3 residues: CASSRGTSGTKEQFF. The CDR3 DNA sequence: TGTGCCAGCAGCCGGGGGACTAGCGGGACCAAAGAGCAGTTCTTC.

The rearrangement joins TRBV19 to TRBJ2-7; 12 bases map to TRBD1. V lost 8 bases, J lost 3 bases, and 14 bases stayed unmatched. The CDR3 has 17 amino acids. Germline-derived CDR1 and CDR2 are LNHDA and SQIVND (reference sequence). The CDR3 DNA follows: TGTGCCAGTCAAAAAGGGACAGGGGGCGGTGGTGGCTACGAGCAGTACTTC. It is translated as CASQKGTGGGGGYEQYF.

DNA for the CDR3: TGTGCTAGTGGTTTGGTACTGGAGTGGGGGAGCTCCTACAATGAGCAGTTCTTC. This encodes CASGLVLEWGSSYNEQFF. The V call is TRBV12-5, the J call TRBJ2-1; D may correspond to TRBD1 or TRBD2 (5 bases each). The CDR3 sequence is 18 residues long. Trimming left V 0 bases short and J 0 bases short, with 15 bases between. Germline V gives CDR1 LGHNT, CDR2 FRNRAP.

The chain carries TRBV7-3 and TRBJ2-3; 7 positions agree with TRBD2. The CDR3 runs to 15 residues. J lost 3 bases, V lost 6 bases, and 9 bases had no gene match. Germline CDR1 reads SGHTA; CDR2 reads FQGTGA. The CDR3 loop is CASSPRLGGTDTQYF. CDR3 in DNA: TGTGCCAGCAGTCCCCGGTTGGGGGGGACAGATACGCAGTATTTT.

This clonotype was observed a few times. The chain joins TRBV10-3 to TRBJ2-1, with D perhaps TRBD1 or TRBD2 (5 bases each). The J call is doubtful: the DNA matches TRBJ2-7 better. CDR1 is ENHRY, CDR2 SYGVKD, per germline. The CDR3 is 15 residues long. The CDR3 nucleotides read TGTGCCATCAGCGGGGCGGTAAGCTCCTACAATGAGCAGTACTTC. Translated, it gives CAISGAVSSYNEQYF.

Only a few counts were recorded for this clonotype. J is TRBJ2-7 and V is TRBV5-5; D not resolved. The CDR3 extends over 13 amino acids. From germline, CDR1 is SGHKS and CDR2 YYEKEE (reference sequence). Trimming removed 4 bases at V and 2 bases at J, with 10 bases between. The CDR3 here is CASSPQRTYEQYF. CDR3 nucleotide sequence: TGTGCCAGCAGCCCGCAACGGACCTACGAGCAGTACTTC.

This clonotype occurred many times. This rearrangement joins TRBV5-6 to TRBJ2-5, with D maybe TRBD2 (6 bases). V lost 0 bases to trimming and J lost 2 bases, with 14 bases between them. Germline CDR1 is SGHDT and CDR2 is YYEEEE. The length of the CDR3 is 16 residues. In DNA form, the CDR3 reads TGTGCCAGCAGCTTGGCGGCGGGGATAGCTCAAGAGACCCAGTACTTC. It is translated as CASSLAAGIAQETQYF.

This clonotype has a count of ten or more. This chain connects TRBV4-3 to TRBJ2-7, with 12 bases fitting TRBD2. V dropped 3 bases and J dropped 6; count of bases not matched to a gene: 6. The CDR3 covers 15 residues. Per the germline V gene, CDR1 is LGHNA and CDR2 is YSLEER. CDR3 sequence: CASSQDRLAGVEQYF. CDR3 sequence (DNA): TGCGCCAGCAGCCAGGACCGACTAGCGGGAGTCGAGCAGTACTTC.